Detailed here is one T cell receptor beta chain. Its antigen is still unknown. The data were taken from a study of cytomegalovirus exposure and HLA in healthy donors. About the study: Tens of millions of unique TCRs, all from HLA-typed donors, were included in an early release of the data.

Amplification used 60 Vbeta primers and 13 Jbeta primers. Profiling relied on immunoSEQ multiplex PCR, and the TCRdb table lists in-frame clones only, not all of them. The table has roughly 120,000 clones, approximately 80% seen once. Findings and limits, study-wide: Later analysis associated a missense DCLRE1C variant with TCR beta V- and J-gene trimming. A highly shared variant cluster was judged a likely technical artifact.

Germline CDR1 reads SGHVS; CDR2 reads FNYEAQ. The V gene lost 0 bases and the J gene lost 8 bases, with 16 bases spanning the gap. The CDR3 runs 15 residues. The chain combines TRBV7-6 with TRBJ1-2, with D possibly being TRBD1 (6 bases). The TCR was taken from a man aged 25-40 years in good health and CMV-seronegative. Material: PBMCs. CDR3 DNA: TGTGCCAGCAGCTTAGCGGGGGCCAAAGTGGGCGGCTACACCTTC. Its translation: CASSLAGAKVGGYTF.